The table lists the clone carrying this T cell receptor (beta chain) with a few counts. Other DNA sequences in this specimen translate into the identical CDR3. Time point described: after dendritic cell vaccination, including at tumor progression/relapse. Patients had residual fresh-frozen tumor tissue and more than two years of survival data. Before vaccination, two weeks after the third vaccination, and at progression, PBMC were collected. These data originate in a study of glioma-infiltrating T cells after dendritic cell vaccination. Looked up from germline, CDR1 is SGHDN and CDR2 is FVKESK. The CDR3 contains 21 residues. Trimming cost V 0 bases and J 0 bases, with 21 bases left between them. TCRdb keeps only in-frame clones here, not all; method: immunoSEQ multiplex PCR. The sample holds 65,000 or so clones, approximately 86% seen once.

This sequence originates from a human donor with glioblastoma. The V and J genes are TRBV14 and TRBJ1-6; TRBD1 might be the D (6 bases). The material sequenced was blood, taken after dendritic cell vaccination. CDR3 DNA: TGTGCCAGCAGCCAAGACCTCTTAGGGGGACAAACACCCTCCTATAATTCACCCCTCCACTTT. Encoded protein: CASSQDLLGGQTPSYNSPLHF.